Presented here are 22 T cell receptor beta chains from one specimen sequenced in a study of shared clonotypes between healthy human individuals. Assay used: immunoSEQ multiplex PCR; TCRdb lists only in-frame clones, some missing. There are approximately 600,000 clones in the sample; 85% to 95% occur only once, and approximately 0.11% lies in the top ten. CD45RO-negative CD8 cells positively selected for CCR7 made up the naive population, which excluded terminally differentiated effector memory CD45RA+ cells. Sequenced material: naive CD8+ T cells sorted from blood. Receptors were obtained from a woman between 25 and 40 years old in good health.

This clone appeared once. The V and J genes are TRBV9 and TRBJ2-1, with 7 positions matching TRBD2. The V gene's germline CDR1 is SGDLS and CDR2 YYNGEE. The V and J ends lost 0 bases and 7 bases, in that order; junction bases with no gene match: 1. The CDR3 is 13 amino acids. The DNA for the CDR3 is TGTGCCAGCAGCGTAGCAGCGGGGAATGAGCAGTTCTTC. Translated, it gives CASSVAAGNEQFF. The variable domain in full, with the rest retrieved from reference TRBV9 and TRBJ2-1, is DSGVTQTPKHLITATGQRVTLRCSPRSGDLSVYWYQQSLDQGLQFLIQYYNGEERAKGNILERFSAQQFPDLHSELNLSSLELGDSALYFCASSVAAGNEQFFGPGTRLTVL.

V and J are TRBV29-1 and TRBJ2-5; the D is unclear. Trimming took 7 bases from V and 5 from J, leaving 20 bases between them. In germline, CDR1 is SQVTM, CDR2 ANQGSEA. This CDR3 is 14 amino acids long. CDR3: CSAAGPFPRETQYF. The CDR3 bases are TGCAGCGCCGCAGGACCGTTTCCGAGGGAGACCCAGTACTTC.

The chain carries TRBV28 and TRBJ1-5; D is ambiguous. The germline V and J ends were trimmed by 5 bases and 2 bases, with 16 bases remaining between them. The CDR3 contains 16 residues. Germline values: CDR1 MDHEN, CDR2 SYDVKM. CDR3 bases: TGTGCCAGCAGTGGGCCTCCAATGGTGGGCAATCAGCCCCAGCATTTT. It is translated as CASSGPPMVGNQPQHF.

CDR3 sequence reads: CATSTGSTDTQYF. The CDR3 DNA is TGTGCCACCTCAACGGGGTCCACAGATACGCAGTATTTT. The chain is built from TRBV2 and TRBJ2-3; D perhaps matches TRBD2 (5 bases). Germline V gene data show CDR1 as SNHLY and CDR2 as FYNNEI. This CDR3 has 13 residues. Between the trimmed V and J ends, which lost 10 bases and 2 bases, there was a span of 13 bases.

The gene calls are TRBV5-8 and TRBJ1-4, with a weak D call TRBD1 (5 bases). CDR1 is SGHTS and CDR2 is YDEGEE in the germline V gene. The CDR3 is 15 amino acids. Trimming removed 4 bases at V and 0 bases at J, with 10 bases between. This CDR3 reads CASSTETATNEKLFF. CDR3 DNA: TGTGCCAGCAGCACCGAGACAGCAACTAATGAAAAACTGTTTTTT.

This rearrangement joins TRBV4-1 to TRBJ1-6; D is unresolved. V dropped 1 base and J dropped 7 bases, with 11 bases sitting between them. CDR3 length: 15 amino acids. CDR1 and CDR2 (germline): MGHRA, YSYEKL. The CDR3: CASSQVLTGNSPLHF. As DNA, the CDR3 is TGCGCCAGCAGCCAAGTGCTCACGGGGAATTCACCCCTCCACTTT.

The chain's CDR3 is CASGSGNGYTF. The DNA for the CDR3 is TGCGCCAGCGGGTCAGGGAACGGCTACACCTTC. The genes are TRBV23-1 and TRBJ1-2, with TRBD1 as a possible D gene (5 bases). TRBV23-1 is given ORF status, its function remaining uncertain. This CDR3 spans 11 amino acids. V gave up 8 bases and J gave up 8 bases, with 12 bases separating them.

V and J are TRBV6-1 and TRBJ1-3, with D maybe TRBD1 (6 bases). Trimming took off 2 bases at V and 0 bases at J, with 8 bases between the two ends. CDR3 size: 15 residues. The germline gives CDR1 MNHNS, CDR2 SASEGT. The CDR3 coding sequence is TGTGCCAGCAGTGAACTGGACAGCTCTGGAAACACCATATATTTT. It is translated as CASSELDSSGNTIYF.

V is TRBV29-1 and J is TRBJ2-1; tentatively, D is TRBD1 (6 bases). Per germline, CDR1 SQVTM and CDR2 ANQGSEA. V was trimmed by 4 bases and J by 7 bases, leaving 17 bases between them. The CDR3 has 14 residues. CDR3 residues: CSVAGARLRNEQFF. CDR3 sequence (DNA): TGCAGCGTTGCAGGGGCCAGGTTGAGGAATGAGCAGTTCTTC.

The chain couples TRBV30 to TRBJ2-2, with 9 positions matching TRBD2. The CDR3 sequence is 14 residues long. V dropped 5 bases and J dropped 2; count of bases not matched to a gene: 3. Germline CDR1 is GTSNPN and CDR2 is SVGIG (reference sequence). The CDR3 is CAWSLAGNTGELFF. In DNA, the CDR3 is TGTGCCTGGTCTCTAGCGGGAAACACCGGGGAGCTGTTTTTT.

This chain connects TRBV18 to TRBJ2-7, with D hard to call. V was trimmed by 2 bases and J by 2 bases, leaving 7 bases between them. The CDR3 sequence is 13 residues long. Germline V gene data show CDR1 as KGHSH and CDR2 as LQKENI. This CDR3 is CASSPGSAYEQYF. CDR3 sequence (DNA): TGTGCCAGCTCACCAGGGTCCGCCTACGAGCAGTACTTC.

The rearrangement joins TRBV4-1 to TRBJ2-1; 9 bases match TRBD2. After removal of 3 bases from V and 6 bases from J, the junction contained 6 bases not matched to a gene. This CDR3 comprises 15 residues. Germline V lookup: CDR1 MGHRA, CDR2 YSYEKL. This chain's CDR3 is CASSQREGHSNEQFF. The DNA for the CDR3 is TGCGCCAGCAGCCAGCGGGAGGGCCACAGCAATGAGCAGTTCTTC.

Concerning this clone: This same CDR3 is encoded by further DNA sequences in the sample. V gene TRBV13 combines with J gene TRBJ1-2; perhaps TRBD1 as D (5 bases). V was pared by 3 bases and J by 4 bases, with 9 bases between. This CDR3 contains 13 residues. Per germline, CDR1 PRHDT and CDR2 FYEKMQ (reference sequence). In nucleotides, the CDR3 is TGTGCCAGCAGCTTTGACAGAGCCTATGGCTACACCTTC. Amino acid sequence: CASSFDRAYGYTF.

The V gene is TRBV9, the J gene TRBJ1-2; no definite D call. V shed 0 bases and J shed 6 bases, with 6 bases lying between them. Germline V CDR1 and CDR2: SGDLS, YYNGEE. The CDR3 runs to 12 residues. CDR3 sequence (DNA): TGTGCCAGCAGCGTAGAAGGGAATGGCTACACCTTC. Its protein is CASSVEGNGYTF.

This clone was found a few times. The chain recombines TRBV11-2 with TRBJ2-7; 8 nucleotides align to TRBD1. Trimming at V came to 7 bases and at J to 0 bases, leaving 8 bases not matched to a gene. The CDR3 consists of 15 residues. The germline V gene encodes CDR1 SGHAT and CDR2 FQNNGV. The CDR3 region has the DNA TGTGCCAGCAACAAGGGACAGGTGGCCTCCTACGAGCAGTACTTC. Its protein product is CASNKGQVASYEQYF.

The chain couples TRBV7-9 to TRBJ2-7, with unresolved D. CDR1 and CDR2 from the germline V gene are SEHNR and FQNEAQ (reference sequence). V dropped 4 bases and J dropped 3 bases, with 13 bases sitting between them. The CDR3 runs 14 residues. CDR3 loop: CASSYGPVSYEQYF. The CDR3 bases are TGTGCCAGCAGCTACGGGCCCGTGAGCTACGAGCAGTACTTC.

V is TRBV29-1 and J is TRBJ1-2, with D unclear. The CDR3 extends over 11 amino acids. Trimming shortened V by 3 bases and J by 7 bases, and 9 bases separated the two germline ends. Germline CDR1 is SQVTM and CDR2 is ANQGSEA. This CDR3 is CSVDAEAGYTF. The CDR3 DNA is TGCAGCGTTGATGCAGAGGCTGGCTACACCTTC.

This chain links TRBV28 with TRBJ1-5, with D possibly TRBD1 on 6 matching bases. The CDR3 sequence is 15 residues long. V lost 3 bases to trimming and J lost 3 bases, with 12 bases between them. Germline CDR1 reads MDHEN; CDR2 reads SYDVKM. The CDR3 loop is CASSFMTGSNQPQHF. The CDR3 nucleotides are TGTGCCAGCAGTTTTATGACAGGCTCCAATCAGCCCCAGCATTTT.

The chain links TRBV19 to TRBJ2-3; maybe TRBD2 (6 bases). This CDR3 spans 15 amino acids. The germline gives CDR1 LNHDA, CDR2 SQIVND (reference sequence). V dropped 3 bases and J dropped 7 bases, with 17 bases sitting between them. This CDR3 reads CASSMGGRPHNTQYF. The CDR3 DNA is TGTGCCAGTAGTATGGGTGGGAGGCCCCACAATACGCAGTATTTT.

This clone has more than one count but fewer than ten. This chain joins TRBV10-3 and TRBJ2-4, with a tentative D call TRBD2 (6 bases). From germline, CDR1 is ENHRY and CDR2 SYGVKD. V lost 3 bases to trimming and J lost 7 bases, with 10 bases between them. This CDR3 is built from 13 residues. The CDR3 loop is CAISDGSYNIQYF. The CDR3 DNA is TGTGCCATCAGTGACGGGAGTTATAACATTCAGTACTTC.

The rearrangement joins TRBV7-9 to TRBJ1-1; no firm D call. Germline CDR1 is SEHNR and CDR2 is FQNEAQ (reference sequence). The CDR3 totals 14 residues. The germline V and J ends were trimmed by 1 base and 7 bases, with 13 bases remaining between them. CDR3: CASSLDNTSDEAFF. CDR3 sequence (DNA): TGTGCCAGCAGCTTAGATAACACGTCGGATGAAGCTTTCTTT.

The J gene is TRBJ2-1, the V gene TRBV7-2; 9 bases are a match to TRBD2. The CDR3 sequence is 16 residues long. Germline V CDR1 and CDR2: SGHTA, FQGNSA. The junction had 7 bases not matched to a gene; V was cut back by 5 bases and J by 2 bases. Here the CDR3 reads CASSIVSGSPYNEQFF. The CDR3 bases are TGTGCCAGCAGCATCGTTAGCGGGAGCCCCTACAATGAGCAGTTCTTC.